What follows describes a single T cell receptor (beta chain). Its antigen is still unknown. Per-base quality was not reported, and no clone a single base away is much larger than it. The data derive from a study of T cell repertoires in cytomegalovirus infection (dated by TCRdb to 2018 to 2020). Regarding the complete study: Donor HLA type was relevant to the analysis, as public TCR beta signatures indicated carriage of CMV infection together with the matching HLA type.

Study-level results and caveats: Cumulative frequency of public TCR beta family members discriminated carriers of CMV infection plus the relevant HLA type in this cohort and an independent roughly 340-donor cohort. The ex vivo response was dominated by HLA-C-restricted CMV-specific TCR beta clonotypes, which also provided the single most frequent clonotype in two of eight donors.

The CDR1 and CDR2 encoded by the germline V gene (reference sequence) are DFQATT and SNEGSKA. Unmatched junction bases come to 9, with V trimmed by 0 bases and J by 3 bases. There are 17 amino acids in the CDR3, from cysteine to phenylalanine inclusive. The entry retains the CDR3 DNA only, 51 bases that are in frame from base 1. The instrument given in TCRdb is Illumina HiSeq 1500. TCRdb redid the processing of the public reads, applying fastp at Q25 and MiXCR, and retained in-frame beta chains. One record per CDR3 amino acid sequence lists the most common genes and DNA. The sample table holds 250,000 or so distinct CDR3 sequences, of which about 18% were seen once. The ten top clones hold less than 60% of the sample.

The sample comprised CD8+ T cells from PBMCs. The TCR originated in a human donor in good health (CMV status not recorded). Some clones in this sample may be carry-over from other donors' samples. The rearrangement joined TRBV20-1 to TRBJ2-1; 9 of the junction bases match TRBD2. The bases are TGCAGTGCTAGAGATTCACTAGCGGGTTATAGCTACAATGAGCAGTTCTTC. Protein translation: CSARDSLAGYSYNEQFF.